The entry below gives a single T cell receptor (beta chain) sequence along with its context. Its antigen is not identified. The donors were healthy bone marrow donors. These data are taken from a study of cytomegalovirus exposure and HLA in healthy donors. Study-level findings and limits: What was likely a sequencing artifact was a cluster of highly shared sequence variants. Associated with cytomegalovirus, according to the listing, were around 160 TCR beta chains.

Germline V gene lookup returns CDR1 SGHTA and CDR2 FQGNSA. V was clipped by 0 bases and J by 4 bases; unmatched bases: 10. The CDR3 extends over 17 amino acids. The PCR contained 60 Vbeta and 13 Jbeta primers. The protocol was immunoSEQ multiplex PCR, while the TCRdb copy is restricted to in-frame clones and leaves out a portion. The sample lists about 97,000 clones, about 70% occurring once. The TCR comes from a woman in her 40s in good health and CMV-seronegative. The sequenced sample was PBMCs. The rearrangement joins TRBV7-2 to TRBJ1-1; TRBD1 matches 8 bases. The CDR3 nucleotides read TGTGCCAGCAGCTTAGCCCCTCCGACAGGGGTCGGCACTGAAGCTTTCTTT. It encodes CASSLAPPTGVGTEAFF.